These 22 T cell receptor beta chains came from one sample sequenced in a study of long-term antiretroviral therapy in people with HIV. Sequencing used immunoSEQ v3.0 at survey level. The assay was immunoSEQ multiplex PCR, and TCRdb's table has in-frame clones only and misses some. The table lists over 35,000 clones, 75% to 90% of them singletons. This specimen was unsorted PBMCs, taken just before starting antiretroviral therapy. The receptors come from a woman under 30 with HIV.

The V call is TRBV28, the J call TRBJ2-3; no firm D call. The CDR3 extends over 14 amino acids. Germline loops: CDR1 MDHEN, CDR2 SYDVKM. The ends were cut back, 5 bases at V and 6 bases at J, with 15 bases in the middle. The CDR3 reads CASSVVGSFDTQYF. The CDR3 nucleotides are TGTGCCAGCAGTGTTGTAGGGTCATTCGATACGCAGTATTTT.

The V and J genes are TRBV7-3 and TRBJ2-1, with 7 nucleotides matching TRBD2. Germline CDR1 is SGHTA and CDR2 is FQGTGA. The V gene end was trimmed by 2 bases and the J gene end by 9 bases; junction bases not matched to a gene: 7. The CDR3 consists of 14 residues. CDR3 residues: CASSLWSSGTEQFF. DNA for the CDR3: TGTGCCAGCAGCTTATGGTCTAGCGGCACTGAGCAGTTCTTC.

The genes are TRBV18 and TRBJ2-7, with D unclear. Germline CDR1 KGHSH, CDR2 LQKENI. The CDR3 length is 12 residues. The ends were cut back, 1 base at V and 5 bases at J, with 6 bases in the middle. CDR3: CASSPLGNEQYF. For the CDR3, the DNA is TGTGCCAGCTCACCACTAGGAAACGAGCAGTACTTC.

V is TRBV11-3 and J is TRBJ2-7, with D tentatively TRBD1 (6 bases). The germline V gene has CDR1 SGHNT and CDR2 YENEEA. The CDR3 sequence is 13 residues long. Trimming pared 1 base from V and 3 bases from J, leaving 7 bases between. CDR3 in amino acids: CASSLGTVYEQYF. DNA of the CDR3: TGTGCCAGCAGCTTAGGGACAGTCTACGAGCAGTACTTC.

The CDR3 sequence: CSVEDAYGTEQYF. CDR3 DNA: TGCAGCGTTGAAGACGCCTACGGGACAGAGCAGTACTTC. This rearrangement joins TRBV29-1 to TRBJ2-7, with D maybe TRBD1 (6 bases). The CDR3 covers 13 residues. V lost 0 bases, J lost 7 bases, and 13 bases lay in between. Per the germline V gene, CDR1 is SQVTM and CDR2 is ANQGSEA.

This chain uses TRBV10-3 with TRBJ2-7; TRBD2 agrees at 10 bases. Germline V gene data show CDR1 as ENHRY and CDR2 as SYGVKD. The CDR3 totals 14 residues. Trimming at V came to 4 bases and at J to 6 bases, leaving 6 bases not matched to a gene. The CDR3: CAISGLAGDTEQYF. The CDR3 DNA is TGTGCCATCAGTGGGCTAGCGGGAGATACCGAGCAGTACTTC.

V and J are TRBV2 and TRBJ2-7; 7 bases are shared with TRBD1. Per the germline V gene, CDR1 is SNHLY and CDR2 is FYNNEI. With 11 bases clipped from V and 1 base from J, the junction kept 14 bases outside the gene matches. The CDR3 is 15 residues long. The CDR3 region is CAGQKRGLLSYEQYF. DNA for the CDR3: TGTGCCGGACAAAAGAGGGGGCTCCTGTCCTACGAGCAGTACTTC.

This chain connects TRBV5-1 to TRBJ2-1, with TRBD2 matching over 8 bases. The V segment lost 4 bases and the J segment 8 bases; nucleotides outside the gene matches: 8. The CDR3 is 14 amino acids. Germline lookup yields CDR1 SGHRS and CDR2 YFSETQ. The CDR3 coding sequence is TGCGCCAGCAGCATTTACGGGAGGGGGGATGAGCAGTTCTTC. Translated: CASSIYGRGDEQFF.

The CDR3: CASSRGLTYEQYF. The CDR3 region has the DNA TGTGCCAGCAGCAGGGGTCTAACCTACGAGCAGTACTTC. The V call is TRBV6-5, the J call TRBJ2-7; weak D call: TRBD1 (6 bases). This CDR3 spans 13 amino acids. Deletions cut 6 bases from V and 2 bases from J, with 11 bases between. The germline CDR1 and CDR2 sequences are MNHEY and SVGAGI.

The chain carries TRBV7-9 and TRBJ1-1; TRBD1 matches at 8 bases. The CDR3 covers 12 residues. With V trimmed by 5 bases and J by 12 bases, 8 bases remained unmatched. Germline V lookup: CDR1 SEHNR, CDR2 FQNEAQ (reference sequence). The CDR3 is CASSRTGYSPFF. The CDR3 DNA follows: TGTGCCAGCAGCCGGACAGGGTATTCGCCTTTCTTT. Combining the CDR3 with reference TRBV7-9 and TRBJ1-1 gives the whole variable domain DTGVSQNPRHKITKRGQNVTFRCDPISEHNRLYWYRQTLGQGPEFLTYFQNEAQLEKSRLLSDRFSAERPKGSFSTLEIQRTEQGDSAMYLCASSRTGYSPFFGQGTRLTVV.

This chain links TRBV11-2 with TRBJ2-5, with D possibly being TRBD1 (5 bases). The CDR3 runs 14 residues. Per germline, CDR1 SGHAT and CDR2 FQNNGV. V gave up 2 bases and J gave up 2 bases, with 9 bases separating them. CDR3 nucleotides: TGTGCCAGCAGCTTATGGCAGGGTCAAGAGACCCAGTACTTC. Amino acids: CASSLWQGQETQYF. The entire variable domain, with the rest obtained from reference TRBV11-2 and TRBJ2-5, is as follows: EAGVAQSPRYKIIEKRQSVAFWCNPISGHATLYWYQQILGQGPKLLIQFQNNGVVDDSQLPKDRFSAERLKGVDSTLKIQPAKLEDSAVYLCASSLWQGQETQYFGPGTRLLVL.

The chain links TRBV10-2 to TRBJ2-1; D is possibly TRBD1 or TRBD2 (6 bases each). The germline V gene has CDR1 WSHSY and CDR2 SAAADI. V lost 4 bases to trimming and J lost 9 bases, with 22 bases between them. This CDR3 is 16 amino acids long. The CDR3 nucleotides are TGCGCCAGCAGTGGTCGGGGGCTCCCTCGACCCAGTGAGCAGTTCTTC. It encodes CASSGRGLPRPSEQFF.

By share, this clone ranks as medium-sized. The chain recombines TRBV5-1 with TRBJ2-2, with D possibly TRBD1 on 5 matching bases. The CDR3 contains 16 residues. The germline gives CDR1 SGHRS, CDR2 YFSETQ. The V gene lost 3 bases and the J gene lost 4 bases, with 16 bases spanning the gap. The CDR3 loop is CASSSWGSQTTGELFF. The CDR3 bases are TGCGCCAGCAGCTCATGGGGCAGCCAGACCACCGGGGAGCTGTTTTTT.

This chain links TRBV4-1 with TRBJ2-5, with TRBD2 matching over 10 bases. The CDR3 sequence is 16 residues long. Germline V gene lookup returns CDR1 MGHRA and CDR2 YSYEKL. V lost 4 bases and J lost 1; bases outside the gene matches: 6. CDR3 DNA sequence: TGCGCCAGCAGCCCTGGACTAGCGGTACTCCAAGAGACCCAGTACTTC. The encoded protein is CASSPGLAVLQETQYF.

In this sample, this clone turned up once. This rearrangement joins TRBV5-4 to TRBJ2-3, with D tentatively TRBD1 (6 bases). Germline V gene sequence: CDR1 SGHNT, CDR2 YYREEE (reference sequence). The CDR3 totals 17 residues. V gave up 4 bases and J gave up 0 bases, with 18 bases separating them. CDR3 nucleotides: TGTGCCAGCAGCATTGAACCGGGACACACTAGCACAGATACGCAGTATTTT. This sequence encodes CASSIEPGHTSTDTQYF.

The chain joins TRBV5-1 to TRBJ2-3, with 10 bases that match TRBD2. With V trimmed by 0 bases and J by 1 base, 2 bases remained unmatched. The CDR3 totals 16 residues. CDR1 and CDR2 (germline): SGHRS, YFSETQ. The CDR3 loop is CASSLEGTSGTDTQYF. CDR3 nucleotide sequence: TGCGCCAGCAGCTTGGAAGGGACTAGCGGCACAGATACGCAGTATTTT.

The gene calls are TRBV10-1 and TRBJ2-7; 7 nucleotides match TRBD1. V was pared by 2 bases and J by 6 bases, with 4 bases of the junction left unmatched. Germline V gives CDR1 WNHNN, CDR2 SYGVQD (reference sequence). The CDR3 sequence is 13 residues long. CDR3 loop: CASSEQYRGEQYF. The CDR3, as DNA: TGCGCCAGCAGTGAGCAATACAGGGGCGAGCAGTACTTC.

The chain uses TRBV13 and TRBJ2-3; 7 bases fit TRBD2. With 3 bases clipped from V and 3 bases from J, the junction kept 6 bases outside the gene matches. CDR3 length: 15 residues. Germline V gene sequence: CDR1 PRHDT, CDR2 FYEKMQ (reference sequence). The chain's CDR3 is CASSFSSGSTDTQYF. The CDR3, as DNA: TGTGCCAGCAGCTTCAGTAGCGGGTCTACAGATACGCAGTATTTT.

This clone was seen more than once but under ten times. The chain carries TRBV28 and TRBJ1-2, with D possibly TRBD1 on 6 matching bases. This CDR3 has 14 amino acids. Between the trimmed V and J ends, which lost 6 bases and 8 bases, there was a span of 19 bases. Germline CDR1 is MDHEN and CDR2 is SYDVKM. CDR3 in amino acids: CASRTQGWLWGYTF. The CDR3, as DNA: TGTGCCAGCAGGACCCAGGGGTGGCTTTGGGGCTACACCTTC.

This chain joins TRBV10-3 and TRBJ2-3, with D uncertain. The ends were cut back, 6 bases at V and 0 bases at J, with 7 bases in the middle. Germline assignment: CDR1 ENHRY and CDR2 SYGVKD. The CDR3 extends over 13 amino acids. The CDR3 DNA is TGTGCCATCAGAGACCCGAGCACAGATACGCAGTATTTT. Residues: CAIRDPSTDTQYF.

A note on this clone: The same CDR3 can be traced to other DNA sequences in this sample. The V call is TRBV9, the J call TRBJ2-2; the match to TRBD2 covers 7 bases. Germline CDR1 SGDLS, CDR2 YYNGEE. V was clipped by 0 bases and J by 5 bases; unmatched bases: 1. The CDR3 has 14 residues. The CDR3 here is CASSVGGGTGELFF. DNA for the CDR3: TGTGCCAGCAGCGTAGGGGGGGGGACCGGGGAGCTGTTTTTT. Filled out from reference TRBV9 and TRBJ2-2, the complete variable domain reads DSGVTQTPKHLITATGQRVTLRCSPRSGDLSVYWYQQSLDQGLQFLIQYYNGEERAKGNILERFSAQQFPDLHSELNLSSLELGDSALYFCASSVGGGTGELFFGEGSRLTVL.

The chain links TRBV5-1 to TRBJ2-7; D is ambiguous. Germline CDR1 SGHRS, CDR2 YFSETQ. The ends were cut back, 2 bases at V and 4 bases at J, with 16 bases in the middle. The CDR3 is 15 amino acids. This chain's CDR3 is CASSLGSHPIYEQYF. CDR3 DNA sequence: TGCGCCAGCAGCTTAGGGTCCCACCCCATATACGAGCAGTACTTC.